The clone carrying this T cell receptor beta chain appeared a single time. V lost 3 bases and J lost 2; bases outside the gene matches: 7. Germline CDR1 SGHRS, CDR2 YFSETQ. The CDR3 sequence is 16 residues long. The source of the sample is a study of T cell clones after liver transplantation. Study background: Blood was drawn pre-transplant, before withdrawal, and after full or failed withdrawal.

Clones were read by immunoSEQ multiplex PCR, and TCRdb kept only the in-frame ones, dropping some. This sample has nearly 45,000 clones, with about 82% found just once. The TCR sequence derives from a human patient who received a liver transplant. The graft donor may account for some of the T cells. The chain has TRBV5-1 and TRBJ2-7; 11 bases match TRBD2. The sample was CD4+ T cells from blood, taken 24 months after liver transplant. CDR3: CASSSALAGVPYEQYF. CDR3 sequence (DNA): TGCGCCAGCAGCTCCGCACTAGCGGGGGTCCCCTACGAGCAGTACTTC.